The 10 T cell receptor beta chains below all came from one sample that was sequenced in a study of blood T cells in healthy people across ages. Combining a sample-barcoded 5' primer with a J-beta primer mix, a second PCR ran for roughly 7 to 11 cycles. TCRdb reanalysed the 5' RACE reads using MiXCR and keeps one entry per CDR3 protein. The sample lists around 580,000 distinct CDR3 sequences; around 48% were seen once. The sequencing sample was made of blood. Every receptor here comes from a man older than 75 in good health.

The chain joins TRBV20-1 to TRBJ2-4; 7 bases are shared with TRBD2. This CDR3 spans 14 amino acids. Trimming at V came to 3 bases and at J to 13 bases, leaving 15 bases not matched to a gene. In germline, CDR1 is DFQATT, CDR2 SNEGSKA (reference sequence). CDR3 in DNA: TGCAGTGCTAGGTGGCGGGAGAGGGTAGGAGAGCAGTACTTC. Amino acids: CSARWRERVGEQYF.

The chain couples TRBV6-5 to TRBJ2-3; 10 bases match TRBD2. CDR1 and CDR2 from the germline V gene are MNHEY and SVGAGI. This CDR3 region has 15 residues. J was trimmed by 0 bases and V by 6 bases; bases with no gene match: 3. The CDR3 bases are TGTGCCAGCAGGCAGCGGGGGGGAAGCACAGATACGCAGTATTTT. Translation gives CASRQRGGSTDTQYF.

V usage is TRBV6-6 and J usage is TRBJ2-2; D is perhaps TRBD1 (6 bases). The germline V and J ends were trimmed by 6 bases and 2 bases, with 13 bases remaining between them. The CDR3 extends over 15 amino acids. The germline V gene has CDR1 MNHNY and CDR2 SVGAGI (reference sequence). The CDR3: CASSRPGQNTGELFF. CDR3 bases: TGTGCCAGCAGCCGTCCGGGACAAAACACCGGGGAGCTGTTTTTT.

This clonotype was seen ten or more times. The J gene is TRBJ2-1, the V gene TRBV2; D is unresolved. The germline CDR1 and CDR2 sequences are SNHLY and FYNNEI. V was pared by 5 bases and J by 3 bases, with 17 bases between. The CDR3 is 16 amino acids. Written as DNA, the CDR3 is TGTGCCAGCAGTTCTCAGACTCCTTCGCTCTACAATGAGCAGTTCTTC. Residues: CASSSQTPSLYNEQFF.

This chain uses TRBV10-3 with TRBJ2-5; 8 nucleotides match TRBD2. There are 16 residues in the CDR3. Germline CDR1 is ENHRY and CDR2 is SYGVKD. V dropped 0 bases and J dropped 3; count of bases not matched to a gene: 6. Here the CDR3 DNA reads TGTGCCATCAGTGAGTCATCCGGGGGGGCCAAAGAGACCCAGTACTTC. It codes for CAISESSGGAKETQYF.

V usage is TRBV20-1 and J usage is TRBJ1-1, with D possibly TRBD1 on 5 matching bases. This CDR3 region has 11 residues. Germline assignment: CDR1 DFQATT and CDR2 SNEGSKA (reference sequence). V lost 3 bases, J lost 11 bases, and 13 bases lay in between. CDR3 nucleotides: TGCAGTGCTAGTGGGGGGGTTGGGGCTTTCTTT. It specifies CSASGGVGAFF.

As to this clonotype: Relative to the germline gene, one junction end is altered; a read error may explain this. The chain uses TRBV7-8 and TRBJ2-1, with 8 bases matching TRBD1. The CDR3 consists of 15 residues. CDR1 is SGHVS, CDR2 FQNEAQ, per germline. CDR3 bases: TGTACCAGCAGCTCGCAGGGGGCGCACTACAATGAGCAGTTCTTC. It codes for CTSSSQGAHYNEQFF. Full variable domain (missing parts from reference TRBV7-8 and TRBJ2-1): GAGVSQSPRYKVAKRGQDVALRCDPISGHVSLFWYQQALGQGPEFLTYFQNEAQLDKSGLPSDRFFAERPEGSVSTLKIQRTQQEDSAVYLCTSSSQGAHYNEQFFGPGTRLTVL.

The chain joins TRBV6-1 to TRBJ2-3, with TRBD2 matching 11 bases. This CDR3 is built from 16 residues. CDR1 and CDR2 from the germline V gene are MNHNS and SASEGT. V was pared by 4 bases and J by 6 bases, with 9 bases of the junction left unmatched. CDR3: CASSVELAGAFDTQYF. The DNA of the CDR3 is TGTGCCAGCAGTGTCGAACTAGCGGGGGCTTTTGATACGCAGTATTTT.

This clonotype has just a few counts. The chain employs TRBV5-5 and TRBJ1-5; D unclear. Germline assignment: CDR1 SGHKS and CDR2 YYEKEE (reference sequence). Trimming pared 4 bases from V and 2 bases from J, leaving 13 bases between. The CDR3 spans 15 residues. The chain's CDR3 is CASSLNLNGNQPQHF. The CDR3, as DNA: TGTGCCAGCAGCCTCAACCTTAATGGCAATCAGCCCCAGCATTTT.

This chain uses TRBV12-3 or TRBV12-4 with TRBJ1-5; 7 nucleotides match TRBD1. CDR3 length equals 14 residues. V lost 5 bases and J lost 6; bases outside the gene matches: 7. CDR3 residues: CASSPDRVFQPQHF. The CDR3 DNA reads as TGTGCCAGCAGTCCAGACAGGGTTTTTCAGCCCCAGCATTTT.